These 18 T cell receptor beta chains were all obtained from the same sample, sequenced in a study of a mutant IDH1 vaccine in newly diagnosed glioma. Time point: week 23, last vaccination. Alongside topical imiquimod, each dose of vaccine comprised 300 ug of mutant IDH1 20-mer peptide. No antigen is known for these receptors. Assay used: immunoSEQ multiplex PCR; TCRdb lists only in-frame clones, some missing. The data contain tens of thousands of clones, 75% to 85% of them singletons. The source was PBMCs, collected from a glioma patient whose treatment included an IDH1 peptide vaccine. The source is a man aged 40-49 years with glioma.

The gene calls are TRBV7-9 and TRBJ2-2; unclear D gene. The CDR3 runs to 14 residues. Germline assignment: CDR1 SEHNR and CDR2 FQNEAQ (reference sequence). The ends were cut back, 1 base at V and 0 bases at J, with 3 bases in the middle. CDR3 sequence: CASSLGTNTGELFF. The CDR3, as DNA: TGTGCCAGCAGCTTAGGGACGAACACCGGGGAGCTGTTTTTT.

Here the CDR3 reads CASRDRGNTEAFF. The CDR3 coding sequence is TGTGCCAGCAGGGACAGGGGGAACACTGAAGCTTTCTTT. V is TRBV27 and J is TRBJ1-1; TRBD1 matches 9 bases. The CDR3 is 13 residues long. The junction had 0 bases not matched to a gene; V was cut back by 6 bases and J by 1 base. Germline lookup yields CDR1 MNHEY and CDR2 SMNVEV (reference sequence).

This clone was detected once. This chain uses TRBV4-1 with TRBJ1-1; 9 nucleotides align to TRBD1. Germline V CDR1 and CDR2: MGHRA, YSYEKL. This CDR3 is built from 17 residues. V gave up 2 bases and J gave up 2 bases; unmatched junction bases: 9. CDR3 in amino acids: CASSQRGTGRRNTEAFF. As DNA, the CDR3 is TGCGCCAGCAGCCAAAGAGGGACAGGGAGGAGAAACACTGAAGCTTTCTTT.

This chain links TRBV30 with TRBJ2-7; TRBD1 agrees at 7 bases. Per germline, CDR1 GTSNPN and CDR2 SVGIG (reference sequence). This CDR3 spans 13 amino acids. V shed 7 bases, J shed 1 base, and the junction held 7 bases outside the gene matches. CDR3 in DNA: TGTGCCTCAACAGGGACAGTATCCTACGAGCAGTACTTC. Its protein is CASTGTVSYEQYF.

The rearrangement links TRBV7-8 to TRBJ1-5; TRBD1 is a possible D gene (6 bases). There are 17 residues in the CDR3. Looked up from germline, CDR1 is SGHVS and CDR2 is FQNEAQ. Trimming took 5 bases from V and 6 from J, leaving 23 bases between them. CDR3 protein: CASSQTPTGTLRQPQHF. Written as DNA, the CDR3 is TGTGCCAGCAGCCAAACTCCCACAGGGACTTTACGTCAGCCCCAGCATTTT.

The chain carries TRBV7-9 and TRBJ2-4; no definite D call. CDR1 SEHNR and CDR2 FQNEAQ come from the germline V gene (reference sequence). This CDR3 has 19 amino acids. V was clipped by 1 base and J by 0 bases, with 19 bases between them. This CDR3 reads CASSLVPAKGKQAKNIQYF. The DNA of the CDR3 is TGTGCCAGCAGCTTAGTCCCGGCTAAAGGGAAGCAAGCCAAAAACATTCAGTACTTC.

The genes are TRBV5-1 and TRBJ1-1; 7 nucleotides align to TRBD1. Germline-derived CDR1 and CDR2 are SGHRS and YFSETQ. CDR3 length equals 16 residues. The trim removed 4 bases at V and 0 bases at J, leaving 9 bases unmatched. The CDR3 bases are TGCGCCAGCAGCCCGTTGACAGGGACTTTGAACACTGAAGCTTTCTTT. Amino acids: CASSPLTGTLNTEAFF.

The table lists this clone with a count of one. The chain employs TRBV4-2 and TRBJ2-3; 8 bases fit TRBD1. The V and J ends lost 3 bases and 3 bases, in that order; junction bases with no gene match: 8. CDR1 is LGHNA and CDR2 is YNFKEQ in the germline V gene. The CDR3 length is 16 residues. CDR3 in amino acids: CASSQETGQGTDTQYF. CDR3 nucleotide sequence: TGTGCCAGCAGCCAGGAAACAGGACAGGGAACAGATACGCAGTATTTT.

In its sample, this clone was seen a few times. The chain is built from TRBV19 and TRBJ1-5, with D possibly TRBD1 on 6 matching bases. The CDR3 sequence is 13 residues long. Germline V gene sequence: CDR1 LNHDA, CDR2 SQIVND (reference sequence). V shed 7 bases and J shed 5 bases, with 12 bases lying between them. The CDR3 nucleotides read TGTGCCAGTACGTCCCGGGGGCATCAGCCCCAGCATTTT. Protein: CASTSRGHQPQHF.

The chain combines TRBV4-2 with TRBJ2-5; D gene uncertain. Germline loops: CDR1 LGHNA, CDR2 YNFKEQ. The CDR3 sequence is 14 residues long. V was pared by 0 bases and J by 5 bases, with 10 bases between. CDR3 sequence reads: CASSQDVGSETQYF. CDR3 bases: TGTGCCAGCAGCCAAGATGTGGGGTCGGAGACCCAGTACTTC.

A single count supports this clone. V gene TRBV5-6 combines with J gene TRBJ2-5; no firm D call. The CDR3 runs 13 residues. V lost 1 base and J 5 bases, leaving 9 bases between the germline ends. Germline CDR1 reads SGHDT; CDR2 reads YYEEEE. The CDR3 region is CASSLSLSETQYF. CDR3 in DNA: TGTGCCAGCAGCTTGAGCCTCTCGGAGACCCAGTACTTC.

The chain combines TRBV5-6 with TRBJ1-3, with D possibly TRBD1 on 6 matching bases. Germline CDR1 reads SGHDT; CDR2 reads YYEEEE. This CDR3 is built from 16 residues. V was pared by 0 bases and J by 0 bases, with 10 bases between. CDR3 in DNA: TGTGCCAGCAGCTTGGCCGGCAGGGGCTCTGGAAACACCATATATTTT. Translated, it gives CASSLAGRGSGNTIYF.

The chain carries TRBV10-3 and TRBJ2-2, with D tentatively TRBD2 (6 bases). CDR1 ENHRY and CDR2 SYGVKD come from the germline V gene. V was shortened by 0 bases and J by 3 bases, with 14 bases between the two germline ends. CDR3 length: 17 amino acids. In nucleotides, the CDR3 is TGTGCCATCAGTGAGTCGATGCGCGGAGGGGACACCGGGGAGCTGTTTTTT. Amino acids: CAISESMRGGDTGELFF.

The chain uses TRBV19 and TRBJ2-4, with D unclear. V was cut by 3 bases and J by 0 bases, with 12 bases left in between. CDR3 length: 16 residues. Per germline, CDR1 LNHDA and CDR2 SQIVND (reference sequence). CDR3 in amino acids: CASSIGLGLAKNIQYF. In DNA form, the CDR3 reads TGTGCCAGTAGTATTGGGTTGGGTTTAGCCAAAAACATTCAGTACTTC.

This clone was counted only a few times. The chain is built from TRBV5-1 and TRBJ1-4, with 8 bases aligning to TRBD1. CDR1 SGHRS and CDR2 YFSETQ come from the germline V gene. Trimming removed 5 bases from V and 8 bases from J; junction bases left unmatched: 5. The CDR3 runs to 13 residues. In DNA form, the CDR3 reads TGCGCCAGCAGGACAGGGGCGAACGAAAAACTGTTTTTT. Encoded protein: CASRTGANEKLFF.

This chain joins TRBV5-1 and TRBJ2-7; 9 bases agree with TRBD1. This CDR3 contains 15 residues. Germline-derived CDR1 and CDR2 are SGHRS and YFSETQ. With 4 bases clipped from V and 1 base from J, the junction kept 6 bases outside the gene matches. In DNA form, the CDR3 reads TGCGCCAGCAGCGGTTCCGGGACAGGGTCCTACGAGCAGTACTTC. Protein product: CASSGSGTGSYEQYF.

This chain connects TRBV6-6 to TRBJ1-1, with D perhaps matching TRBD1 (5 bases). CDR1 is MNHNY and CDR2 is SVGAGI in the germline V gene (reference sequence). The V and J ends lost 9 bases and 5 bases respectively, with 10 bases between them. The CDR3 spans 11 residues. The CDR3 protein is CASRQRTEAFF. DNA of the CDR3: TGTGCCAGTCGACAGAGGACTGAAGCTTTCTTT.

This chain uses TRBV29-1 with TRBJ1-2; D is ambiguous. Germline V lookup: CDR1 SQVTM, CDR2 ANQGSEA. Trimming shortened V by 3 bases and J by 0 bases, and 11 bases separated the two germline ends. The CDR3 covers 14 residues. The CDR3 here is CSVDESSSNYGYTF. The CDR3 DNA is TGCAGCGTTGATGAATCATCCTCTAACTATGGCTACACCTTC.